This T cell receptor beta chain appears in the sequencing data of a study of shared clonotypes between healthy human individuals. Germline V lookup: CDR1 SGHKS, CDR2 YYEKEE (reference sequence). The CDR3 has 12 residues. V was trimmed by 4 bases and J by 6 bases, leaving 10 bases between them. Libraries were prepared by immunoSEQ multiplex PCR; TCRdb keeps only in-frame clonotypes and omits some of them. This sample has about 2.4 million clones, with around 94% found just once. The chain has TRBV5-5 and TRBJ1-2; possibly TRBD1 for D (6 bases). This receptor was taken from a man aged 18 to 35 in good health. The sequencing sample was made of naive CD4+ T cells sorted from blood. Documented subset: CD45RA+ positively selected. CDR3 loop: CASSPGTNGYTF. CDR3 in DNA: TGTGCCAGCAGCCCCGGGACAAATGGCTACACCTTC.